This T cell receptor beta chain was obtained from a study of blood T cell repertoires in COVID-19. Across the whole study: Spain, Italy and the United States supplied samples that represented acute and convalescent COVID-19. Sources were T cells, B-cell-depleted T cells, or PBMCs; the material itself was cDNA or gDNA.

The authors' processing: Nucleated cell number was recorded as an estimate derived from reference gene primer amplification. TCRdb's copy holds only in-frame clones and misses some; the assay was immunoSEQ multiplex PCR. That table furnishes V, J and clone size, whereas the DNA furnished D and trimming. The sample consists of about 210,000 clones, around 82% of them appearing once. Germline loops: CDR1 MNHNS, CDR2 SASEGT. V lost 3 bases, J lost 0 bases, and 10 bases lay in between. This CDR3 has 15 amino acids. This clonotype was obtained from a woman aged 45 to 65 with acute or convalescent COVID-19. Sequencing was performed on peripheral blood. The chain has TRBV6-1 and TRBJ2-3; tentatively, D is TRBD1 (6 bases). CDR3 region: CASSDRGHSTDTQYF. The CDR3 nucleotides are TGTGCCAGCAGTGATAGGGGACATAGCACAGATACGCAGTATTTT.